The rows below give T cell receptor beta chains drawn from one sample of a study of blood T cell repertoires in COVID-19. Method: immunoSEQ multiplex PCR; TCRdb's copy keeps in-frame clones and lacks some. The repertoire holds a few hundred thousand clones, with 80% to 90% as singletons. Material: PBMCs or T cells enriched from blood (not recorded which). These receptors were taken from a man aged 25-45 years who had recovered from COVID-19. CDR3s include the opening cysteine and the closing phenylalanine or tryptophan. D genes are given only for firm matches. A clone size is listed for some rows: how often the clone was seen (once, few, many), or a class if it is expanded.

cdr3_nt	cdr3_aa	cdr3_length	d_call	j_call	clone_size	v_call
TGCGCCAGCAGTGCTTCACTAGCAGATACGCAGTATTTT	CASSASLADTQYF	13	NA	TRBJ2-3	NA	TRBV10-1
TGTGCCAGCAGTTACCAAGACAGCAGGGAAAAACTGTTTTTT	CASSYQDSREKLFF	14	NA	TRBJ1-4	NA	TRBV6-6
TGTGCCAGTAGTATAGTGGGACAGGGCACCGGGGAGCTGTTTTTT	CASSIVGQGTGELFF	15	TRBD1	TRBJ2-2	few	TRBV19
TGCAGCGTTGATAAGGGGGGGGAGCTGTTTTTT	CSVDKGGELFF	11	NA	TRBJ2-2	NA	TRBV29-1
TGCAGCGTTGTTGGTTTGGGCGGGAAGAGAGGTGGCTACACCTTC	CSVVGLGGKRGGYTF	15	NA	TRBJ1-2	NA	TRBV29-1
TGTGCCATCAGTGAGTCGACGGGAGGGGCCCATCAGCCCCAGCATTTT	CAISESTGGAHQPQHF	16	NA	TRBJ1-5	NA	TRBV10-3
TGTGCCACCAGTGATTCACAGGGGGCTGGAGAGACCCAGTACTTC	CATSDSQGAGETQYF	15	TRBD1	TRBJ2-5	once	TRBV24-1
TGTGCCAGCAGCTCGGAATCGGGGTTTGAAGCTTTCTTT	CASSSESGFEAFF	13	NA	TRBJ1-1	few	TRBV7-9
TGTGCCAGCAGCCCTGGGGCTAGCGGGGACGGAGAGACCCAGTACTTC	CASSPGASGDGETQYF	16	TRBD2	TRBJ2-5	NA	TRBV7-8
TGTGCCAGCAGTTTAACACCAACAGGGGTCATCTATAATTCACCCCTCCACTTT	CASSLTPTGVIYNSPLHF	18	TRBD1	TRBJ1-6	NA	TRBV27
TGTGCCAGCAGCGGAGACAGGGTCGGCGGCTACACCTTC	CASSGDRVGGYTF	13	TRBD1	TRBJ1-2	NA	TRBV9
TGTGCCAGCAGCTTAGATGGGCCGTATGGCTACACCTTC	CASSLDGPYGYTF	13	NA	TRBJ1-2	NA	TRBV7-2
TGCAGCGTCCGAGGTGGCGGAACCTACGAGCAGTACTTC	CSVRGGGTYEQYF	13	NA	TRBJ2-7	NA	TRBV29-1
TGTGCCAGCAGCTTGGCCGGGGGGACAGGGGCGTATGGCTACACCTTC	CASSLAGGTGAYGYTF	16	TRBD1	TRBJ1-2	NA	TRBV5-6
TGTGCCAGCAGCCAACTTTCCGGGGAGCTGTTTTTT	CASSQLSGELFF	12	NA	TRBJ2-2	NA	TRBV5-4